Following are 26 T cell receptor beta chains from one sample sequenced in a study of shared clonotypes between healthy human individuals. Assay used: immunoSEQ multiplex PCR; TCRdb lists only in-frame clones, some missing. The sample records approximately 1,500,000 clones, roughly 96% being singletons. Sample: naive CD4+ T cells sorted from blood. Subset specified: CD45RA+ positively selected. The receptors were sampled from a man aged 25 to 40 in good health.

CDR3 sequence reads: CASSRAGEQYF. The CDR3 DNA reads TGTGCCAGCAGTCGGGCTGGGGAGCAGTACTTC. The rearrangement uses TRBV6-5 and TRBJ2-7; no clear D gene. The ends were cut back, 5 bases at V and 7 bases at J, with 9 bases in the middle. This CDR3 has 11 residues. Germline loops: CDR1 MNHEY, CDR2 SVGAGI.

V usage is TRBV9 and J usage is TRBJ2-7, with D tentatively TRBD2 (6 bases). The V end was cut by 0 bases, the J end by 4 bases, with 14 bases between. The CDR3 is 15 amino acids. Germline V gives CDR1 SGDLS, CDR2 YYNGEE. CDR3 sequence: CASSVAWGGDYEQYF. The CDR3 DNA follows: TGTGCCAGCAGCGTAGCTTGGGGAGGAGATTACGAGCAGTACTTC.

This chain joins TRBV6-5 and TRBJ1-2, with 7 bases fitting TRBD1. The V and J ends lost 6 bases and 4 bases, in that order; junction bases with no gene match: 11. Germline assignment: CDR1 MNHEY and CDR2 SVGAGI. CDR3 size: 15 residues. The CDR3 region is CASRAAAGGLYGYTF. The CDR3 nucleotides read TGTGCCAGCAGGGCGGCGGCAGGGGGACTCTATGGCTACACCTTC.

V and J are TRBV10-3 and TRBJ2-2; TRBD1 matches at 7 bases. There are 14 residues in the CDR3. Germline CDR1 reads ENHRY; CDR2 reads SYGVKD. V was clipped by 6 bases and J by 1 base; unmatched bases: 2. CDR3 in DNA: TGTGCCATCAGGGGACAGATGAACACCGGGGAGCTGTTTTTT. This codes for CAIRGQMNTGELFF.

Concerning this clone itself: Other DNA variants within this sample encode the same CDR3. The chain recombines TRBV9 with TRBJ2-1; D ambiguous. V shed 0 bases and J shed 7 bases, with 8 bases lying between them. Germline-derived CDR1 and CDR2 are SGDLS and YYNGEE. This CDR3 contains 13 residues. CDR3 sequence reads: CASSVGSVNEQFF. CDR3 nucleotides: TGTGCCAGCAGCGTAGGGTCGGTAAATGAGCAGTTCTTC.

V is TRBV7-9 and J is TRBJ2-4, with a possible D match to TRBD2 (6 bases). Trimming left V 1 base short and J 0 bases short, with 13 bases between. Germline V gene lookup returns CDR1 SEHNR and CDR2 FQNEAQ (reference sequence). The length of the CDR3 is 17 residues. The CDR3 protein is CASSLGWDSIAKNIQYF. The CDR3, as DNA: TGTGCCAGCAGCTTAGGATGGGACTCCATAGCCAAAAACATTCAGTACTTC.

DNA of the CDR3: TGTGCCAGCAGCTTTGGGACAGCCACAGATACGCAGTATTTT. Encoded protein: CASSFGTATDTQYF. The chain combines TRBV7-9 with TRBJ2-3, with 7 bases matching TRBD1. Germline loops: CDR1 SEHNR, CDR2 FQNEAQ (reference sequence). This CDR3 is built from 14 residues. V trimming: 3 bases; J trimming: 2 bases; junction bases outside the gene matches: 2.

This chain links TRBV18 with TRBJ2-5, with 9 nucleotides matching TRBD1. Unmatched junction bases numbered 3, after V lost 4 bases and J lost 0 bases. This CDR3 region has 15 residues. Germline CDR1 is KGHSH and CDR2 is LQKENI. CDR3 sequence reads: CASSRDRDYQETQYF. The CDR3 DNA is TGTGCCAGCTCACGGGACAGGGACTACCAAGAGACCCAGTACTTC.

The chain couples TRBV7-2 to TRBJ1-2; TRBD1 aligns across 9 bases. This CDR3 has 14 residues. Germline V gene lookup returns CDR1 SGHTA and CDR2 FQGNSA. V lost 2 bases to trimming and J lost 8 bases; unmatched junction nucleotides: 6. The CDR3 is CASSLQQGAQGYTF. In nucleotides, the CDR3 is TGTGCCAGCAGCTTACAACAGGGGGCGCAAGGCTACACCTTC.

This clone showed up just once. The chain carries TRBV7-2 and TRBJ2-7, with D perhaps TRBD1 (5 bases). V was clipped by 1 base and J by 6 bases, with 13 bases between them. Germline-derived CDR1 and CDR2 are SGHTA and FQGNSA. The CDR3 contains 14 residues. CDR3 sequence reads: CASSLGQGHPEQYF. In DNA, the CDR3 is TGTGCCAGCAGCTTAGGTCAGGGCCATCCCGAGCAGTACTTC. Based on the CDR3 plus reference TRBV7-2 and TRBJ2-7, the full variable domain is GAGVSQSPSNKVTEKGKDVELRCDPISGHTALYWYRQSLGQGLEFLIYFQGNSAPDKSGLPSDRFSAERTGGSVSTLTIQRTQQEDSAVYLCASSLGQGHPEQYFGPGTRLTVT.

The rearrangement links TRBV6-1 to TRBJ1-1; D is uncertain. The germline V gene has CDR1 MNHNS and CDR2 SASEGT. Trimming pared 6 bases from V and 2 bases from J, leaving 13 bases between. This CDR3 spans 14 amino acids. CDR3 in amino acids: CASSGMGSNTEAFF. The CDR3 bases are TGTGCCAGCAGCGGGATGGGGTCTAACACTGAAGCTTTCTTT.

The V call is TRBV6-5, the J call TRBJ2-7, with unresolved D. Trimming pared 0 bases from V and 3 bases from J, leaving 9 bases between. This CDR3 has 14 amino acids. Germline assignment: CDR1 MNHEY and CDR2 SVGAGI. The CDR3, as DNA: TGTGCCAGCAGTTACTCTACCCCCGGCTACGAGCAGTACTTC. This encodes CASSYSTPGYEQYF.

J is TRBJ2-2 and V is TRBV30; TRBD2 agrees at 8 bases. CDR1 and CDR2 from the germline V gene are GTSNPN and SVGIG (reference sequence). The junction had 6 bases not matched to a gene; V was cut back by 3 bases and J by 0 bases. The CDR3 totals 16 residues. DNA of the CDR3: TGTGCCTGGAGCACCGGGACTAGATCGAACACCGGGGAGCTGTTTTTT. This gives the protein CAWSTGTRSNTGELFF.

The DNA for the CDR3 is TGTGCCAGCAGTGTGCCTCGACGGGCGTATCAGCCCCAGCATTTT. As protein: CASSVPRRAYQPQHF. The chain is built from TRBV6-1 and TRBJ1-5; D is unclear. This CDR3 has 15 residues. Germline assignment: CDR1 MNHNS and CDR2 SASEGT. V shed 4 bases and J shed 5 bases, with 15 bases lying between them.

The J gene is TRBJ2-7, the V gene TRBV28; 9 bases are shared with TRBD2. This CDR3 is built from 13 residues. Germline loops: CDR1 MDHEN, CDR2 SYDVKM. V was clipped by 11 bases and J by 2 bases; unmatched bases: 7. CDR3 in amino acids: CALTPSGAYEQYF. The CDR3 nucleotides are TGTGCCTTAACTCCTAGCGGGGCCTACGAGCAGTACTTC.

Written as DNA, the CDR3 is TGCACCAGCAGCCAAGCCCCTCCCGACGACGGAGTAAGTTACACAGATACGCAGTATTTT. It codes for CTSSQAPPDDGVSYTDTQYF. The V gene is TRBV1, the J gene TRBJ2-3; TRBD2, the table's D call, was not compared with the DNA. TRBV1 is a listed pseudogene. The CDR3 has 20 residues.

The chain carries TRBV9 and TRBJ2-1, with 9 positions matching TRBD2. The CDR3 is made up of 15 amino acids. Germline loops: CDR1 SGDLS, CDR2 YYNGEE. After removal of 3 bases from V and 7 bases from J, the junction contained 8 bases not matched to a gene. The CDR3 DNA sequence: TGTGCCAGCAGCGCAGGACTAGCGAGTGGAAATGAGCAGTTCTTC. It specifies CASSAGLASGNEQFF.

This clone has just one count. The rearrangement joins TRBV7-2 to TRBJ2-1; 8 bases match TRBD2. This CDR3 region has 18 residues. The V gene's germline CDR1 is SGHTA and CDR2 FQGNSA. V was pared by 4 bases and J by 6 bases, with 17 bases of the junction left unmatched. The CDR3 nucleotides read TGTGCCAGCAGCTCACGGGTTCGGGCGGGAGGACGGTTCAATGAGCAGTTCTTC. Encoded protein: CASSSRVRAGGRFNEQFF. Looking up the rest from reference TRBV7-2 and TRBJ2-1 gives the full variable domain: GAGVSQSPSNKVTEKGKDVELRCDPISGHTALYWYRQSLGQGLEFLIYFQGNSAPDKSGLPSDRFSAERTGGSVSTLTIQRTQQEDSAVYLCASSSRVRAGGRFNEQFFGPGTRLTVL.

The chain couples TRBV19 to TRBJ1-1; D is undetermined. V gave up 3 bases and J gave up 12 bases, with 20 bases separating them. The CDR3 length is 14 residues. Germline loops: CDR1 LNHDA, CDR2 SQIVND (reference sequence). CDR3 region: CASSMEARFGKTFF. Here the CDR3 DNA reads TGTGCCAGTAGTATGGAGGCACGGTTTGGGAAAACTTTCTTT.

V usage is TRBV7-2 and J usage is TRBJ1-3; D not resolved. Germline CDR1 and CDR2: SGHTA and FQGNSA. This CDR3 comprises 15 residues. Between the trimmed V and J ends, which lost 2 bases and 4 bases, there was a span of 12 bases. CDR3 loop: CASSLIHGSGNTIYF. The CDR3 DNA reads as TGTGCCAGCAGCTTAATTCACGGGTCGGGAAACACCATATATTTT. Using reference TRBV7-2 and TRBJ1-3 for the parts outside the CDR3, the full variable domain is GAGVSQSPSNKVTEKGKDVELRCDPISGHTALYWYRQSLGQGLEFLIYFQGNSAPDKSGLPSDRFSAERTGGSVSTLTIQRTQQEDSAVYLCASSLIHGSGNTIYFGEGSWLTVV.

This sequence joins TRBV6-5 and TRBJ2-2, with D hard to call. From germline, CDR1 is MNHEY and CDR2 SVGAGI. V lost 2 bases and J 5 bases, leaving 12 bases between the germline ends. The CDR3 spans 15 residues. The CDR3 protein is CASSYGQTPTGELFF. As DNA, the CDR3 is TGTGCCAGCAGTTACGGTCAGACACCAACCGGGGAGCTGTTTTTT.

The chain is built from TRBV11-3 and TRBJ2-2; TRBD2 aligns across 7 bases. Germline assignment: CDR1 SGHNT and CDR2 YENEEA. The CDR3 runs to 16 residues. V shed 5 bases and J 4 bases; nucleotides not matched to a gene: 10. The CDR3 bases are TGTGCCAGCAGCCAGGCCCTAGGGACTATCACCGGGGAGCTGTTTTTT. Its protein product is CASSQALGTITGELFF.

The chain employs TRBV7-9 and TRBJ2-7; the match to TRBD2 covers 7 bases. Germline V lookup: CDR1 SEHNR, CDR2 FQNEAQ (reference sequence). The CDR3 runs to 16 residues. After removal of 5 bases from V and 2 bases from J, the junction contained 12 bases not matched to a gene. CDR3: CASSLLGGGSPYEQYF. The CDR3 DNA is TGTGCCAGCAGCCTTCTTGGGGGGGGATCCCCCTACGAGCAGTACTTC.

The chain combines TRBV18 with TRBJ1-1; unclear D gene. The CDR3 sequence is 18 residues long. Looked up from germline, CDR1 is KGHSH and CDR2 is LQKENI. The ends were cut back, 0 bases at V and 0 bases at J, with 17 bases in the middle. The CDR3: CASSPPKFGSLLNTEAFF. In DNA, the CDR3 is TGTGCCAGCTCACCACCAAAATTCGGAAGTTTGCTGAACACTGAAGCTTTCTTT.

The V call is TRBV7-2, the J call TRBJ1-1; D remains unclear. The germline CDR1 and CDR2 sequences are SGHTA and FQGNSA. V lost 5 bases to trimming and J lost 0 bases, with 10 bases between them. The CDR3 runs to 14 residues. CDR3 region: CASSAYTVNTEAFF. The DNA of the CDR3 is TGTGCCAGCAGCGCCTACACGGTGAACACTGAAGCTTTCTTT.

The genes are TRBV7-3 and TRBJ2-1, with TRBD2 identical over 13 bases. In germline, CDR1 is SGHTA, CDR2 FQGTGA. V shed 4 bases and J 5 bases; nucleotides not matched to a gene: 8. The CDR3 is 17 residues long. CDR3: CASSSRTSGSIHNEQFF. CDR3 bases: TGTGCCAGCAGCTCCCGGACTAGCGGGAGTATCCACAATGAGCAGTTCTTC.